This is a list of T cell receptor beta chains from one sample in a study of cytomegalovirus exposure and HLA in healthy donors. The protocol was immunoSEQ multiplex PCR, while the TCRdb copy is restricted to in-frame clones and leaves out a portion. The sample records approximately 110,000 clones, 94% being singletons. Source material: PBMCs. The receptors come from a woman aged 18-29 years in good health and CMV-seronegative. The CDR3 runs from the conserved cysteine through the conserved F or W. A D gene is named only where the DNA matches it firmly. Rows may omit the clone size; those that give it use once, few, many or a size class.

length	size	D	V	J	CDR3	DNA
16	NA	NA	TRBV6-5	TRBJ1-1	CASSYSLVEANTEAFF	TGTGCCAGCAGTTACTCTCTGGTCGAGGCGAACACTGAAGCTTTCTTT
14	NA	NA	TRBV6-1	TRBJ1-4	CASSEDRVQEKLFF	TGTGCCAGCAGTGAAGACAGGGTTCAGGAAAAACTGTTTTTT
15	NA	NA	TRBV28	TRBJ1-1	CASSSRGTLNTEAFF	TGTGCCAGCAGTTCGCGCGGGACTTTGAACACTGAAGCTTTCTTT
16	once	TRBD1	TRBV9	TRBJ1-2	CASSVGPGTVPYGYTF	TGTGCCAGCAGCGTAGGACCCGGGACAGTACCGTATGGCTACACCTTC
14	NA	TRBD1	TRBV30	TRBJ1-4	CAWNPGQGFEKLFF	TGTGCCTGGAACCCGGGACAGGGCTTTGAAAAACTGTTTTTT
16	NA	NA	TRBV4-1	TRBJ1-1	CASSQVWEQGIAEAFF	TGCGCCAGCAGCCAAGTTTGGGAACAGGGTATTGCTGAAGCTTTCTTT
15	NA	NA	TRBV7-2	TRBJ2-2	CASSLSRENTGELFF	TGTGCCAGCAGCCTATCCAGGGAGAACACCGGGGAGCTGTTTTTT
16	NA	NA	TRBV14	TRBJ2-7	CASSRHYGGAVGEQYF	TGTGCCAGCAGCCGACACTATGGGGGCGCGGTAGGCGAGCAGTACTTC
16	once	NA	TRBV7-2	TRBJ1-4	CASSRGAVATNEKLFF	TGTGCCAGCAGCCGGGGGGCGGTGGCAACTAATGAAAAACTGTTTTTT
16	NA	NA	TRBV7-3	TRBJ2-7	CASSPTGRVEISEQYF	TGTGCCAGCAGCCCCACCGGTCGTGTGGAGATAAGCGAGCAGTACTTC
13	NA	NA	TRBV30	TRBJ1-3	CAWSIGEGNTIYF	TGTGCCTGGAGTATCGGGGAAGGAAACACCATATATTTT
15	NA	NA	TRBV10-1	TRBJ2-7	CASTNVRGRAYEQYF	TGCGCCAGCACCAATGTCAGGGGCCGAGCCTACGAGCAGTACTTC
15	NA	TRBD1	TRBV27	TRBJ2-7	CASSLAPGQVNEQYF	TGTGCCAGCAGTTTAGCCCCAGGACAGGTCAACGAGCAGTACTTC
15	NA	NA	TRBV2	TRBJ2-2	CASSDAEVNTGELFF	TGTGCCAGCAGTGATGCTGAGGTGAACACCGGGGAGCTGTTTTTT
14	NA	NA	TRBV6-6	TRBJ2-3	CASRHPTETDTQYF	TGTGCCAGCAGACACCCGACAGAAACAGATACGCAGTATTTT
13	once	TRBD2	TRBV6-6	TRBJ2-7	CASSSSGVYEQYF	TGTGCCAGCAGCTCTAGCGGGGTCTACGAGCAGTACTTC
13	NA	NA	TRBV6-5	TRBJ1-1	CASSRGRNTEAFF	TGTGCCAGCAGTAGAGGTCGGAACACTGAAGCTTTCTTT
14	NA	NA	TRBV5-1	TRBJ1-1	CASSLARGDTEAFF	TGCGCCAGCAGCTTGGCCCGGGGGGACACTGAAGCTTTCTTT
14	NA	NA	TRBV19	TRBJ1-2	CASSVNQANYGYTF	TGTGCCAGTAGTGTCAACCAGGCTAACTATGGCTACACCTTC
14	NA	NA	TRBV19	TRBJ1-2	CASSAGVRDYGYTF	TGTGCCAGTAGTGCGGGGGTACGGGACTATGGCTACACCTTC
13	NA	TRBD1	TRBV5-6	TRBJ1-1	CASSIGTGTEAFF	TGTGCCAGCAGCATAGGGACAGGCACTGAAGCTTTCTTT
14	NA	NA	TRBV7-2	TRBJ1-2	CASSLLRTGRGYTF	TGTGCCAGCAGCTTACTTAGAACAGGGCGAGGCTACACCTTC
15	NA	NA	TRBV5-1	TRBJ2-7	CASSLEGHLNYEQYF	TGCGCCAGCAGCTTGGAGGGACACCTCAACTACGAGCAGTACTTC
12	NA	NA	TRBV7-2	TRBJ2-7	CASSFATNEQYF	TGTGCCAGCAGCTTCGCTACCAACGAGCAGTACTTC
14	NA	NA	TRBV4-1	TRBJ1-1	CASSHLQENTEAFF	TGCGCCAGCAGCCATCTACAGGAGAACACTGAAGCTTTCTTT
15	NA	NA	TRBV19	TRBJ2-2	CASGPRAGKSGELFF	TGTGCCAGTGGACCGAGGGCGGGGAAATCCGGGGAGCTGTTTTTT
14	NA	NA	TRBV6-5	TRBJ1-5	CASSYSGSGQPQHF	TGTGCCAGCAGTTACTCTGGGAGTGGGCAGCCCCAGCATTTT
13	NA	NA	TRBV29-1	TRBJ2-7	CSVEQGPPYEQYF	TGCAGCGTTGAACAGGGCCCACCCTACGAGCAGTACTTC
12	few	TRBD1	TRBV27	TRBJ1-2	CASSSVTGPNTF	TGTGCCAGCAGTTCAGTGACAGGGCCTAACACCTTC
12	NA	NA	TRBV6-5	TRBJ1-2	CASSYFGNGYTF	TGTGCCAGCAGTTATTTTGGCAATGGCTACACCTTC
15	NA	TRBD1	TRBV5-4	TRBJ2-7	CASSAGTGASYEQYF	TGTGCCAGCAGCGCCGGGACAGGGGCATCCTACGAGCAGTACTTC
15	NA	NA	TRBV30	TRBJ2-2	CAWSVNAGSTGELFF	TGTGCCTGGAGTGTAAACGCGGGGTCGACCGGGGAGCTGTTTTTT
13	few	TRBD1	TRBV28	TRBJ1-2	CASSLGQNYGYTF	TGTGCCAGCAGTTTGGGACAGAACTATGGCTACACCTTC
15	NA	TRBD1	TRBV5-6	TRBJ1-1	CASSLDQGANTEAFF	TGTGCCAGCAGCTTGGATCAGGGGGCGAACACTGAAGCTTTCTTT
13	NA	NA	TRBV7-7	TRBJ2-1	CASARSARNEQFF	TGTGCTAGCGCACGCAGCGCTCGCAATGAGCAGTTCTTC
15	NA	NA	TRBV6-5	TRBJ1-2	CASSYSPGGAYGYTF	TGTGCCAGCAGTTACTCCCCCGGCGGGGCCTATGGCTACACCTTC
16	NA	TRBD1	TRBV9	TRBJ2-5	CASSPSPGQAGETQYF	TGTGCCAGCAGCCCTTCCCCGGGACAGGCAGGGGAGACCCAGTACTTC